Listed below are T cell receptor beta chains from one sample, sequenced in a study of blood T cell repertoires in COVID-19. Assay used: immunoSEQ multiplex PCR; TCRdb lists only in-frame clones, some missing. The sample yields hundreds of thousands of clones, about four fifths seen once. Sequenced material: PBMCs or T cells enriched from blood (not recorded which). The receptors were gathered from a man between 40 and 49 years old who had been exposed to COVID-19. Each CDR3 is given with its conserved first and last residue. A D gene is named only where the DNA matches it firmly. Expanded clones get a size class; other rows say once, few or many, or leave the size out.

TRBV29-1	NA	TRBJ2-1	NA	TGCAGCGTTGACAAACTAGGCAATGAGCAGTTCTTC	CSVDKLGNEQFF
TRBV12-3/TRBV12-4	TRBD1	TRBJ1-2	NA	TGTGCCAGCAGTTTCTCAGGGGGTTATGGCTACACCTTC	CASSFSGGYGYTF
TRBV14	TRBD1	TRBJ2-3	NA	TGTGCCAGCAGCCAGAAGACAGGGGGCGTAGATACGCAGTATTTT	CASSQKTGGVDTQYF
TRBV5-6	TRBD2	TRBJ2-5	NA	TGTGCCAGCAGCCGTGAAGCAGGACTAGTGGCGAGAGCCCAGTACTTC	CASSREAGLVARAQYF
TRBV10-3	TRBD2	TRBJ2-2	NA	TGTGCCATCAGTGAGTCGGGACTAGCCGGCGCCGGGGAGCTGTTTTTT	CAISESGLAGAGELFF
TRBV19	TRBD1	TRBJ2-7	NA	TGTGCCAGTAGTACCCCAAGGACAGGGACCATCTACGAGCAGTACTTC	CASSTPRTGTIYEQYF
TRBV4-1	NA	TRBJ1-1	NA	TGCGCCAGCAGCCTCGAACGGGGCACTGAAGCTTTCTTT	CASSLERGTEAFF
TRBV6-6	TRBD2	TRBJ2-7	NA	TGTGCCAGCAGTTACTCGATTAGCGGGGGGTCCTACGAGCAGTACTTC	CASSYSISGGSYEQYF
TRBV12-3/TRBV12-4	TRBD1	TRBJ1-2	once	TGTGCCAGCAGCCTGGACAGGGTGGGTGGCTACACCTTC	CASSLDRVGGYTF
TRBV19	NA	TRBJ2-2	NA	TGTGCCAGTAGTATAGATCGACGGGTCGGGGAGCTGTTTTTT	CASSIDRRVGELFF
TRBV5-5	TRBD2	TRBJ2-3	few	TGTGCCAGCAGCGGGGCGGGAGTGGTAGATACGCAGTATTTT	CASSGAGVVDTQYF
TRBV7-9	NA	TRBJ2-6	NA	TGTGCCAGCAGGCCGGGGGTCGAAAGCTCTGGGGCCAACGTCCTGACTTTC	CASRPGVESSGANVLTF
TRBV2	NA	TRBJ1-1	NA	TGTGCCAGCAGTGCGTCGGGGAACACTGAAGCTTTCTTT	CASSASGNTEAFF
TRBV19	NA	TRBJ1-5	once	TGTGCCAGTAGTATAGTGGGGGGGGCCCAGAGTCTGCCCCAGCATTTT	CASSIVGGAQSLPQHF
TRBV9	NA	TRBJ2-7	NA	TGTGCCAGCAGCGTAGATTCCGGGGGCGAGCAGTACTTC	CASSVDSGGEQYF
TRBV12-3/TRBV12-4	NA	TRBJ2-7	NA	TGTGCCAGCAGTTTACCAGGGGCCTACGAGCAGTACTTC	CASSLPGAYEQYF
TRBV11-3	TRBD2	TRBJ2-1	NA	TGTGCCAGCAGCTCCTTAGCGGGAGTTAGCTACAATGAGCAGTTCTTC	CASSSLAGVSYNEQFF
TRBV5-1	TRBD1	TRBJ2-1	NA	TGCGCCACTTCCCAGCCGGGACAGACCTACAATGAGCAGTTCTTC	CATSQPGQTYNEQFF
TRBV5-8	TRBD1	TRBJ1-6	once	TGTGCCAGCAGCGAAGGGGGCACCTATAATTCACCCCTCCACTTT	CASSEGGTYNSPLHF
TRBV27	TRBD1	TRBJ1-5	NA	TGTGCCAGCAGACCTGGGACAGGGGGCTTCCAGCCCCAGCATTTT	CASRPGTGGFQPQHF
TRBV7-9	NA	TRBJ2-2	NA	TGTGCCAGCAGCCCGACAGGTCAAACCGGGGAGCTGTTTTTT	CASSPTGQTGELFF
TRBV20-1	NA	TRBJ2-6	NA	TGCAGTGCTAGTCCCAACTCTGGGGCCAACGTCCTGACTTTC	CSASPNSGANVLTF
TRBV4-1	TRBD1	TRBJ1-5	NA	TGCGCCAGCAGCACAGGGGTTCATAGCAATCAGCCCCAGCATTTT	CASSTGVHSNQPQHF
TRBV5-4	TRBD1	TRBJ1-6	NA	TGTGCCAGCAGCTTGGGGACAGGGGGCGATTCACCCCTCCACTTT	CASSLGTGGDSPLHF
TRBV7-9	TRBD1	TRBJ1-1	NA	TGTGCCAGCACCCGACAGGGACCGAACACTGAAGCTTTCTTT	CASTRQGPNTEAFF
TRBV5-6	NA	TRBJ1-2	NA	TGTGCCAGCAGCTTGGACAGTCGTGGCTACACCTTC	CASSLDSRGYTF
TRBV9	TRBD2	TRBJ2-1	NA	TGTGCCAGCAGCGTTGTGGCTAGCGGGGGCAATGAGCAGTTCTTC	CASSVVASGGNEQFF
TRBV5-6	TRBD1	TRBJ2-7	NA	TGTGCCAGCAGCTTGGGGGCAGGGGGCTTTAACGAGCAGTACTTC	CASSLGAGGFNEQYF
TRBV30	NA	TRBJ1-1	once	TGTGCCTGGAGTAGGGGTATTGCTGAAGCTTTCTTT	CAWSRGIAEAFF
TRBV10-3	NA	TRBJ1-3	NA	TGTGCCATCTTTGAGGGCCCTGGAAACACCATATATTTT	CAIFEGPGNTIYF
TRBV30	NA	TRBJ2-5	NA	TGTGCCTGGAGTTATGGAGGGCCGGAGACCCAGTACTTC	CAWSYGGPETQYF
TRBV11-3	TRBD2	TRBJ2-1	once	TGTGCCAGCAGCCCGACCAACGTCCGGGAGGGCCCGGAGCAGTTCTTC	CASSPTNVREGPEQFF
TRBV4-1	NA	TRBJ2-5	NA	TGCGCCGTAACTGAAGAGACCCAGTACTTC	CAVTEETQYF
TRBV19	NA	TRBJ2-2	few	TGTGCCAGTAGTAGACAGGACACCGGGGAGCTGTTTTTT	CASSRQDTGELFF
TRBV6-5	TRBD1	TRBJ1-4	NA	TGTGCCAGCATACAGGGGGCGGCTAATGAAAAACTGTTTTTT	CASIQGAANEKLFF
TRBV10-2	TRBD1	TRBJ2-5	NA	TGCGCCAGCAAACCGGGACAGGGTCATTTAGAGACCCAGTACTTC	CASKPGQGHLETQYF
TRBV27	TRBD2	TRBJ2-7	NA	TGTGCCAGCAGTTTATCCCTACCCCCAACCGGGACTAGCGTGCGGTCCTACGAGCAGTACTTC	CASSLSLPPTGTSVRSYEQYF
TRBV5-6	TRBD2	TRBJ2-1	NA	TGTGCCAGCAGCCCGGGGGGACTAGACAATGAGCAGTTCTTC	CASSPGGLDNEQFF
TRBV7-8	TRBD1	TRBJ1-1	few	TGTGCCAGCAGCGCGGACAGGGTGGGAGAAGCTTTCTTT	CASSADRVGEAFF
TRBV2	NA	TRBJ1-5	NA	TGTGCCAGCAGTGATAGGGGGGGGGCAGGTCAGCCCCAGCATTTT	CASSDRGGAGQPQHF
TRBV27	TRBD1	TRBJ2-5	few	TGTGCCAGCAGTTTGGACAGGAACCAAGAGACCCAGTACTTC	CASSLDRNQETQYF
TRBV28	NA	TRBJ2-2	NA	TGTGCCAGCAGTTTATATGCAGGGAACACCGGGGAGCTGTTTTTT	CASSLYAGNTGELFF
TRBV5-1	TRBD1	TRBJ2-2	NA	TGCGCCAGCAGCTTGAGGGACAGGGAAGGGTCCGGGGAGCTGTTTTTT	CASSLRDREGSGELFF
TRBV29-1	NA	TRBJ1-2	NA	TGCAGCGTTGAAGATCGCGAGGGCACCTATGGCTACACCTTC	CSVEDREGTYGYTF
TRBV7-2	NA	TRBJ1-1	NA	TGTGCCAGCAGCTTAGGCGGTGGCAGGAACACTGAAGCTTTCTTT	CASSLGGGRNTEAFF
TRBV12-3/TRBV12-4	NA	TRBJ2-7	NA	TGTGCCAGCAGTTTCAGAGGGTTCGAGCAGTACTTC	CASSFRGFEQYF
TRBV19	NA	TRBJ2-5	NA	TGTGCCAGTAGTACGGACAACCAAGAGACCCAGTACTTC	CASSTDNQETQYF
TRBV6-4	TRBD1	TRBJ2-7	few	TGTGCCAGCAGTGATACCGACAGGGCCTACGAGCAGTACTTC	CASSDTDRAYEQYF
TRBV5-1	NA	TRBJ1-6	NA	TGCGCCAGCAGCTTGGCTGGGGGGGGTAATAATTCACCCCTCCACTTT	CASSLAGGGNNSPLHF
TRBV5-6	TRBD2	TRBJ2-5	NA	TGTGCCAGCAGCTCGGGACTAGCGGTAAATAATATAGAGACCCAGTACTTC	CASSSGLAVNNIETQYF
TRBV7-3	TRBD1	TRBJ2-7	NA	TGTGCCAGCAGCTCACTTGACAGGGACGAGCAGTACTTC	CASSSLDRDEQYF
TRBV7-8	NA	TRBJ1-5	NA	TGTGCCAGCAGCTTCCGGGGTTGGTTGACTCAGCCCCAGCATTTT	CASSFRGWLTQPQHF
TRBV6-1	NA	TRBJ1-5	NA	TGTGCCAGCAGTGAAAAGAGGCCAGTAGCCCAGCCCCAGCATTTT	CASSEKRPVAQPQHF
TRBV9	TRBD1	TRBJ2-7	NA	TGTGCCAGCAGCGGGACAGGGGAACCTTACGAGCAGTACTTC	CASSGTGEPYEQYF
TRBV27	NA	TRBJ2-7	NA	TGTGCCAGCAGTTTCGGTAGGGGCGGCTACGAGCAGTACTTC	CASSFGRGGYEQYF
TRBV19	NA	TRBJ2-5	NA	TGTGCCAGTAGTCAAGACTCTTCGGGGTACCAAGAGACCCAGTACTTC	CASSQDSSGYQETQYF
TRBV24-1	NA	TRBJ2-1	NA	TGTGCCACCAGTGATACAGGCGTTGTGAATGAGCAGTTCTTC	CATSDTGVVNEQFF
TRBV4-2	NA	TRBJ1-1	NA	TGTGCCAGCAGCCAAGAGGTAGGGGTGAACACTGAAGCTTTCTTT	CASSQEVGVNTEAFF
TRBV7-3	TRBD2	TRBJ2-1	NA	TGTGCCAGCAGCTTAAGCGGGAGTTATAACAATGAGCAGTTCTTC	CASSLSGSYNNEQFF
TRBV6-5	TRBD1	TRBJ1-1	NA	TGTGCCAGCAGGACAGGGGGCAACACTGAAGCTTTCTTT	CASRTGGNTEAFF